These 15 T cell receptor beta chains originate from one sample sequenced in a study of early T cells in non-severe SARS-CoV-2 infection. One entry per CDR3 protein results from TCRdb running MiXCR on the 5' RACE reads. The sample records 55,000 to 75,000 distinct CDR3 sequences, less than 9.5% being singletons. Sequencing input: whole blood. The receptors come from an adult who was a healthcare worker with PCR-confirmed SARS-CoV-2 infection or an uninfected control (not recorded which).

This chain joins TRBV29-1 and TRBJ1-2; D is undetermined. Trimming shortened V by 0 bases and J by 2 bases, and 10 bases separated the two germline ends. The CDR3 runs 14 residues. Looked up from germline, CDR1 is SQVTM and CDR2 is ANQGSEA. CDR3 residues: CSVEDDQQNYGYTF. The CDR3 nucleotides read TGCAGCGTTGAAGATGACCAACAGAACTATGGCTACACCTTC.

This clonotype turned up a few times. The CDR3 sequence is CASSFGNPTSPGNTIYF. DNA for the CDR3: TGTGCCAGCAGCTTCGGGAATCCGACGAGCCCTGGAAACACCATATATTTT. The chain carries TRBV11-1 and TRBJ1-3; no clear D. V was cut by 3 bases and J by 2 bases, with 17 bases left in between. This CDR3 spans 17 amino acids. Germline CDR1 reads SGHAT; CDR2 reads FQDESV (reference sequence).

The table lists this clonotype with many counts. This chain joins TRBV7-3 and TRBJ2-3; no firm D call. This CDR3 contains 14 residues. The germline V and J ends were trimmed by 4 bases and 0 bases, with 8 bases remaining between them. CDR1 is SGHTA and CDR2 is FQGTGA in the germline V gene. In nucleotides, the CDR3 is TGTGCCAGCAGCTCGACGACTAGCACAGATACGCAGTATTTT. This codes for CASSSTTSTDTQYF.

In this sample, this clonotype turned up many times. The chain links TRBV7-8 to TRBJ1-2; D is unresolved. Trimming stripped 2 bases from V and 6 bases from J, with 16 bases between. Looked up from germline, CDR1 is SGHVS and CDR2 is FQNEAQ. The CDR3 spans 15 residues. This CDR3 reads CASSLFGKGGNGYTF. The CDR3 DNA follows: TGTGCCAGCAGCTTATTCGGAAAAGGAGGGAATGGCTACACCTTC.

CDR3 region: CASTLGTGGNYEQYF. In DNA form, the CDR3 reads TGTGCCAGCACCCTCGGGACAGGGGGTAACTACGAGCAGTACTTC. J is TRBJ2-7 and V is TRBV28, with 11 bases identical to TRBD1. CDR1 is MDHEN and CDR2 is SYDVKM in the germline V gene. With 7 bases clipped from V and 3 bases from J, the junction kept 8 bases outside the gene matches. The CDR3 extends over 15 amino acids. The entire variable domain, with the rest obtained from reference TRBV28 and TRBJ2-7, is as follows: DVKVTQSSRYLVKRTGEKVFLECVQDMDHENMFWYRQDPGLGLRLIYFSYDVKMKEKGDIPEGYSVSREKKERFSLILESASTNQTSMYLCASTLGTGGNYEQYFGPGTRLTVT.

The chain couples TRBV28 to TRBJ1-2; TRBD1 agrees at 8 bases. CDR1 and CDR2 from the germline V gene are MDHEN and SYDVKM. The CDR3 has 15 amino acids. Losses at the gene ends were 6 bases for V and 5 bases for J; bases not matched to a gene: 11. CDR3 in amino acids: CASRTDREGVYGYTF. In nucleotides, the CDR3 is TGTGCCAGCAGGACGGACAGGGAAGGGGTATATGGCTACACCTTC.

The CDR3 region has the DNA TGCGCCAGCAGCCTGGCGGCGGTCTCCCGGGGCTACGAGCAGTACTTC. This gives the protein CASSLAAVSRGYEQYF. The chain recombines TRBV5-1 with TRBJ2-7; maybe TRBD2 (5 bases). V was trimmed by 4 bases and J by 3 bases, leaving 20 bases between them. The germline CDR1 and CDR2 sequences are SGHRS and YFSETQ. This CDR3 region has 16 residues. Full variable domain (remainder filled in from reference TRBV5-1 and TRBJ2-7): KAGVTQTPRYLIKTRGQQVTLSCSPISGHRSVSWYQQTPGQGLQFLFEYFSETQRNKGNFPGRFSGRQFSNSRSEMNVSTLELGDSALYLCASSLAAVSRGYEQYFGPGTRLTVT.

This clonotype came up a few times. The chain couples TRBV3-1 to TRBJ2-4; possibly TRBD2 for D (6 bases). The V and J ends lost 3 bases and 1 base respectively, with 25 bases between them. The CDR3 loop spans 20 amino acids. The germline CDR1 and CDR2 sequences are LGHDT and YNNKEL (reference sequence). CDR3 protein: CASSHSLGGLNPGAKNIQYF. CDR3 coding DNA: TGTGCCAGCAGCCATTCCTTGGGAGGACTAAACCCGGGGGCCAAAAACATTCAGTACTTC.

The J gene is TRBJ1-1, the V gene TRBV28; tentative D call: TRBD1 (6 bases). CDR1 and CDR2 (germline): MDHEN, SYDVKM. Trimming took off 3 bases at V and 8 bases at J, with 13 bases between the two ends. CDR3 size: 13 residues. The CDR3 reads CASSFGGGKEAFF. In DNA form, the CDR3 reads TGTGCCAGCAGTTTTGGAGGGGGAAAAGAAGCTTTCTTT.

Many counts were recorded for this clonotype. The V and J genes are TRBV24-1 and TRBJ1-5, with 7 nucleotides matching TRBD1. Germline loops: CDR1 KGHDR, CDR2 SFDVKD. The CDR3 covers 16 residues. The V and J ends lost 3 bases and 3 bases, in that order; junction bases with no gene match: 7. DNA for the CDR3: TGTGCCACCAGTGATGCCAGGACAGGCTTCAATCAGCCCCAGCATTTT. It encodes CATSDARTGFNQPQHF.

This clonotype appeared a few times. The chain joins TRBV7-6 to TRBJ2-3; tentatively, D is TRBD2 (6 bases). With 2 bases removed from V and 2 bases from J, the gap between germline ends came to 14 bases. Germline values: CDR1 SGHVS, CDR2 FNYEAQ. CDR3 length: 16 amino acids. The CDR3: CASSLMAGPNTDTQYF. DNA of the CDR3: TGTGCCAGCAGCTTAATGGCGGGACCGAACACAGATACGCAGTATTTT. Complete variable domain (other parts from reference TRBV7-6 and TRBJ2-3): GAGVSQSPRYKVTKRGQDVALRCDPISGHVSLYWYRQALGQGPEFLTYFNYEAQQDKSGLPNDRFSAERPEGSISTLTIQRTEQRDSAMYRCASSLMAGPNTDTQYFGPGTRLTVL.

The V and J genes are TRBV7-3 and TRBJ2-5; 9 nucleotides match TRBD2. Germline V gives CDR1 SGHTA, CDR2 FQGTGA. CDR3 size: 14 residues. V lost 4 bases, J lost 5 bases, and 5 bases stayed unmatched. CDR3 nucleotide sequence: TGTGCCAGCAGCTCCGGGCTAGCGGGGGAGACCCAGTACTTC. Its protein is CASSSGLAGETQYF.

This clonotype was found many times. The chain couples TRBV2 to TRBJ2-1; 11 bases match TRBD2. CDR3 length equals 15 residues. CDR1 SNHLY and CDR2 FYNNEI come from the germline V gene. V shed 8 bases and J 6 bases; nucleotides not matched to a gene: 9. The CDR3 protein is CASAKTSGTANEQFF. The CDR3 DNA follows: TGTGCCAGCGCCAAGACTAGCGGGACGGCCAATGAGCAGTTCTTC.

V is TRBV6-5 and J is TRBJ2-2, with 15 bases identical to TRBD2. The CDR3 contains 15 residues. V lost 6 bases to trimming and J lost 7 bases; unmatched junction nucleotides: 3. The germline CDR1 and CDR2 sequences are MNHEY and SVGAGI. CDR3 protein: CASSGLAGGGGELFF. CDR3 sequence (DNA): TGTGCCAGCAGCGGACTAGCGGGAGGGGGCGGGGAGCTGTTTTTT.

This clonotype was seen many times. The chain carries TRBV2 and TRBJ2-5, with 7 bases identical to TRBD1. CDR1 and CDR2 from the germline V gene are SNHLY and FYNNEI. Trimming removed 0 bases from V and 3 bases from J; junction bases left unmatched: 4. The CDR3 covers 15 residues. The DNA for the CDR3 is TGTGCCAGCAGTGAAGCGGGACAGCCAAAAGAGACCCAGTACTTC. As protein: CASSEAGQPKETQYF.